The T cell receptor beta chain under discussion was sequenced for a study of cytomegalovirus exposure and HLA in healthy donors. Profiling relied on immunoSEQ multiplex PCR, and the TCRdb table lists in-frame clones only, not all of them. Of some 170,000 clones in the sample, about 83% were seen once. Looked up from germline, CDR1 is SGHAT and CDR2 is FQNNGV. CDR3 length: 14 amino acids. The V and J ends lost 4 bases and 3 bases, in that order; junction bases with no gene match: 4. Input material: PBMCs. This TCR came from a woman between 25 and 40 years old in good health and CMV-seronegative. The J gene is TRBJ2-7, the V gene TRBV11-2; 9 bases fit TRBD1. The CDR3: CASSWGTGSYEQYF. DNA of the CDR3: TGTGCCAGCAGCTGGGGGACAGGGAGCTACGAGCAGTACTTC.